The 2 T cell receptor beta chains below all came from one sample that was sequenced in a study of blood T cell repertoires in COVID-19. Sequenced by immunoSEQ multiplex PCR; TCRdb stores in-frame clones only, minus some. The data show some 140,000 clones, around four fifths seen once. Sequencing was performed on peripheral blood. These TCRs come from a man between 60 and 75 years old who had recovered from COVID-19.

The chain is built from TRBV7-8 and TRBJ1-6, with 9 bases aligning to TRBD1. The CDR3 has 16 amino acids. Trimming removed 5 bases from V and 6 bases from J; junction bases left unmatched: 8. Germline V CDR1 and CDR2: SGHVS, FQNEAQ. The chain's CDR3 is CASSLLVGQGNSPLHF. The CDR3, as DNA: TGTGCCAGCAGCCTTCTGGTGGGACAGGGTAATTCACCCCTCCACTTT.

The chain joins TRBV6-5 to TRBJ2-3, with unresolved D. CDR1 and CDR2 from the germline V gene are MNHEY and SVGAGI. The CDR3 consists of 14 residues. V shed 2 bases and J shed 1 base, with 7 bases lying between them. This chain's CDR3 is CASSYAAGTDTQYF. CDR3 sequence (DNA): TGTGCCAGCAGTTACGCCGCGGGCACAGATACGCAGTATTTT.